These 19 T cell receptor beta chains originate from one sample sequenced in a study of CD8 T cells in ankylosing spondylitis. These receptors' antigens are unknown. Whole-study results and caveats: What seemed typical of ankylosing spondylitis blood was a TCR beta motif built from several highly homologous variants.

Each CDR3 protein is one row after TCRdb ran MiXCR on the 5' RACE reads. The sample lists about 510,000 distinct CDR3 sequences, about 5.2% seen once, with around 3.5% in the top ten. Sequenced material: blood, either unsorted or a sorted T cell fraction (not recorded which). All receptors derive from a male donor with ankylosing spondylitis.

In this sample, this clonotype turned up many times. One end of the junction varies from germline; a read error may be responsible. The genes are TRBV20-1 and TRBJ2-2, with 8 nucleotides matching TRBD1. Germline V lookup: CDR1 DFQATT, CDR2 SNEGSKA (reference sequence). This CDR3 comprises 13 residues. This chain's CDR3 is CSGRQGYTGELFF. The CDR3 nucleotides are TGCAGTGGTAGACAGGGGTACACCGGGGAGCTGTTTTTT.

This clonotype has a count of ten or more. The chain carries TRBV7-2 and TRBJ2-7, with 7 bases fitting TRBD1. The CDR3 consists of 13 residues. The germline gives CDR1 SGHTA, CDR2 FQGNSA. V shed 3 bases and J 5 bases; nucleotides not matched to a gene: 4. CDR3 in amino acids: CASSFRTGDEQYF. CDR3 DNA: TGTGCCAGCAGCTTTAGGACAGGCGACGAGCAGTACTTC.

This clonotype was seen ten or more times. The rearrangement uses TRBV4-3 and TRBJ2-7; TRBD2 aligns across 13 bases. Losses at the gene ends were 0 bases for V and 2 bases for J; bases not matched to a gene: 13. Per germline, CDR1 LGHNA and CDR2 YSLEER. The CDR3 contains 20 residues. CDR3: CASSQDIATSGRPITYEQYF. DNA of the CDR3: TGCGCCAGCAGCCAAGATATAGCGACTAGCGGGAGGCCGATAACCTACGAGCAGTACTTC.

Many counts were recorded for this clonotype. This chain links TRBV10-3 with TRBJ2-2; possible D gene TRBD1, 5 bases. Germline V CDR1 and CDR2: ENHRY, SYGVKD. CDR3 size: 15 residues. The germline V and J ends were trimmed by 10 bases and 3 bases, with 18 bases remaining between them. The CDR3 DNA sequence: TGTGCCACCCAAAGACTGACAGAGGACACCGGGGAGCTGTTTTTT. Translating it yields CATQRLTEDTGELFF.

The sample holds many counts of this clonotype. This chain joins TRBV7-9 and TRBJ2-4, with D possibly TRBD2 on 7 matching bases. The germline V and J ends were trimmed by 2 bases and 5 bases, with 13 bases remaining between them. Germline V gives CDR1 SEHNR, CDR2 FQNEAQ (reference sequence). This CDR3 comprises 15 residues. Written as DNA, the CDR3 is TGTGCCAGCAGCTTAAGGGGGAGGGCCGAAAACATTCAGTACTTC. It is translated as CASSLRGRAENIQYF.

This clonotype was seen repeatedly, ten times or more. The chain is built from TRBV5-1 and TRBJ2-5; 10 bases line up with TRBD2. The CDR3 extends over 15 amino acids. Germline-derived CDR1 and CDR2 are SGHRS and YFSETQ. Trimming took 0 bases from V and 4 from J; bases not matched to a gene: 3. This CDR3 reads CASSLERTSGETQYF. The CDR3, as DNA: TGCGCCAGCAGCTTGGAACGGACTAGCGGAGAGACCCAGTACTTC.

This clonotype appeared many times. This chain joins TRBV5-5 and TRBJ2-1, with 7 positions matching TRBD2. Germline CDR1 SGHKS, CDR2 YYEKEE (reference sequence). CDR3 length: 13 amino acids. J lost 10 bases, V lost 6 bases, and 10 bases had no gene match. The CDR3, as DNA: TGTGCCAGCACCCTGGGGGGGGAACGGGAGCAGTTCTTC. It encodes CASTLGGEREQFF.

This clonotype was observed many times. The rearrangement uses TRBV20-1 and TRBJ2-7; 11 bases line up with TRBD2. Germline V gene data show CDR1 as DFQATT and CDR2 as SNEGSKA (reference sequence). V lost 6 bases to trimming and J lost 3 bases; unmatched junction nucleotides: 10. The CDR3 is made up of 15 amino acids. DNA for the CDR3: TGCAGTGCCCCGACTAGCGGGACGTCTTTCTACGAGCAGTACTTC. Amino acid sequence: CSAPTSGTSFYEQYF.

This clonotype came up many times. This rearrangement joins TRBV28 to TRBJ1-3; no reliable D call. Between the trimmed V and J ends, which lost 3 bases and 0 bases, there was a span of 9 bases. Germline V gene sequence: CDR1 MDHEN, CDR2 SYDVKM. The CDR3 consists of 15 residues. The CDR3 region has the DNA TGTGCCAGCAGTTTTGGGAGTTACTCTGGAAACACCATATATTTT. Its protein product is CASSFGSYSGNTIYF.

This clonotype was detected ten times or more. This chain joins TRBV3-1 and TRBJ2-5; possible D gene TRBD2, 6 bases. Deletions cut 4 bases from V and 5 bases from J, with 20 bases between. The CDR3 contains 16 residues. CDR1 and CDR2 from the germline V gene are LGHDT and YNNKEL (reference sequence). The CDR3 DNA is TGTGCCAGCAGCCGACCGCCGGGAGATCTTTCGGAGACCCAGTACTTC. This encodes CASSRPPGDLSETQYF.

In this sample, this clonotype turned up a few times. The chain combines TRBV27 with TRBJ2-1, with 9 bases identical to TRBD1. The V segment lost 3 bases and the J segment 5 bases; nucleotides outside the gene matches: 2. This CDR3 is 14 amino acids long. Looked up from germline, CDR1 is MNHEY and CDR2 is SMNVEV (reference sequence). The CDR3 sequence is CASSFRDRDNEQFF. CDR3 in DNA: TGTGCCAGCAGTTTCCGGGACAGGGACAATGAGCAGTTCTTC.

This clonotype was detected a few times. The rearrangement uses TRBV6-2 or TRBV6-3 and TRBJ2-5, with D unclear. V lost 6 bases, J lost 2 bases, and 13 bases lay in between. This CDR3 comprises 14 residues. Germline CDR1 and CDR2: MNHEY and SVGEGT. The CDR3 nucleotides are TGTGCCAGCAGCTCCTATGACGGACAAGAGACCCAGTACTTC. Protein sequence: CASSSYDGQETQYF.

At least ten counts were recorded for this clonotype. J is TRBJ1-5 and V is TRBV24-1, with D perhaps TRBD1 (6 bases). V was trimmed by 4 bases and J by 5 bases, leaving 14 bases between them. This CDR3 region has 15 residues. CDR1 is KGHDR, CDR2 SFDVKD, per germline. The CDR3 loop is CATSDPGARDQPQHF. CDR3 nucleotide sequence: TGTGCCACCAGTGACCCAGGGGCCAGGGATCAGCCCCAGCATTTT.

This clonotype was counted many times. The DNA for the CDR3 is TGCGCCAGCAGCCAGGGAGTTGCAACTAATGAAAAACTGTTTTTT. This gives the protein CASSQGVATNEKLFF. The genes are TRBV4-1 and TRBJ1-4; no clear D. CDR1 MGHRA and CDR2 YSYEKL come from the germline V gene. The CDR3 sequence is 15 residues long. With 3 bases removed from V and 0 bases from J, the gap between germline ends came to 8 bases.

This clonotype was seen many times. The chain couples TRBV20-1 to TRBJ1-1; D is unresolved. CDR1 and CDR2 (germline): DFQATT, SNEGSKA (reference sequence). V was clipped by 6 bases and J by 2 bases, with 10 bases between them. The CDR3 covers 12 residues. In nucleotides, the CDR3 is TGCAGTGCCCGACTAACAAACACTGAAGCTTTCTTT. It is translated as CSARLTNTEAFF.

This clonotype was counted ten times or more. The chain couples TRBV5-1 to TRBJ1-2, with a weak D call TRBD1 (5 bases). The V gene's germline CDR1 is SGHRS and CDR2 YFSETQ. V was cut by 3 bases and J by 4 bases, with 10 bases left in between. The CDR3 is made up of 13 amino acids. CDR3 DNA: TGCGCCAGCAGCTCCGGGGCCAGCTATGGCTACACCTTC. Amino acids: CASSSGASYGYTF.

This clonotype was recorded at least ten times. The chain has TRBV5-1 and TRBJ2-3, with 8 positions matching TRBD1. Germline values: CDR1 SGHRS, CDR2 YFSETQ. The CDR3 is 14 residues long. V lost 5 bases, J lost 4 bases, and 6 bases stayed unmatched. CDR3 sequence (DNA): TGCGCCAGCAGTCAAGACAGGGGATCAGATACGCAGTATTTT. This translates into CASSQDRGSDTQYF. The complete variable domain, with remaining parts taken from reference TRBV5-1 and TRBJ2-3, reads KAGVTQTPRYLIKTRGQQVTLSCSPISGHRSVSWYQQTPGQGLQFLFEYFSETQRNKGNFPGRFSGRQFSNSRSEMNVSTLELGDSALYLCASSQDRGSDTQYFGPGTRLTVL.

This clonotype was seen many times. The chain joins TRBV11-2 to TRBJ1-2; 8 positions agree with TRBD1. Germline V lookup: CDR1 SGHAT, CDR2 FQNNGV. This CDR3 comprises 15 residues. V shed 5 bases and J 7 bases; nucleotides not matched to a gene: 12. DNA for the CDR3: TGTGCCAGCAGCCCAGGGGGCAGGGGGCATGGTGGCTACACCTTC. Protein: CASSPGGRGHGGYTF.

This clonotype has at least ten counts. The chain combines TRBV3-1 with TRBJ2-7; 9 bases agree with TRBD1. This CDR3 comprises 14 residues. The germline V gene has CDR1 LGHDT and CDR2 YNNKEL (reference sequence). V lost 3 bases, J lost 5 bases, and 5 bases stayed unmatched. CDR3 bases: TGTGCCAGCAGCCACTGGGACAGGGCCCACGAGCAGTACTTC. This sequence encodes CASSHWDRAHEQYF.